The source of this TCR beta chain is a study of T cell changes during pregnancy in multiple sclerosis. The CDR3 runs 19 residues. Generated by immunoSEQ multiplex PCR, the TCRdb table keeps only in-frame clones and is missing some. Of 40,000 to 50,000 clones in the sample, about 88% were seen once. This chain uses TRBV21-1 with TRBJ2-7; the table's D call, TRBD2, was not checked against the DNA. TRBV21-1 is recorded as a pseudogene. The sequence derives from a female donor with multiple sclerosis, enrolled in a pregnancy study. The sample was CD4+ T cells from peripheral blood mononuclear cells, taken in the first trimester of pregnancy. CDR3 in amino acids: CASSKSGTSGEAPSYEQYF. The CDR3 bases are TGTGCCAGCAGCAAATCCGGGACTAGCGGTGAAGCCCCCTCCTACGAGCAGTACTTC.